This record covers a single T cell receptor (beta chain). Its antigen is still unknown. The sample holds no much larger clone one base away, and base qualities are not on file. The data are from a study of blood T cells in healthy people across ages (dated by TCRdb to the mid-2010s). Concerning the study at large: In model experiments, roughly one uniquely barcoded TCR beta cDNA molecule per two T cells was captured by template switching. The study measured age-related changes in TCR beta repertoire diversity using deep sequencing normalized with unique cDNA molecular identifiers. Four age groups were formed from the donors: young (average roughly 15 years), middle-aged (approximately 39), aged (approximately 60) and long-lived (around 80). To avoid experimental bias, donors of different ages were randomly spread across the sequencing lanes. Two additional independent replicas of 1 million unique cDNA reads from the same blood draw were analyzed for two donors (one aged 18 to 30 and one aged 80 or older). Study-wide findings and limitations: The long-lived group showed more naive CD4+ T cells, fewer expanded clones and increased TCR diversity than the aged group, suggesting age selection. As age increased, observed TCR beta diversity per million T cells dropped in a roughly linear way, and a significant reduction was already evident by age 40. Donor CMV infection status was unknown, potentially confounding age-related changes in expanded clonotypes. Bulk unsorted PBMC profiling prevented conclusive comparison of naive and antigen-experienced compartments. Estimates of total diversity based on one million sequenced T cells were regarded as lower bounds and as underestimates. Observed TCR beta diversity correlated strongly with the percentage of naive T cells measured by flow cytometry.

The germline V and J ends show losses of 6 bases and 3 bases respectively, and no gene match explains 7 bases of the junction. The CDR3 runs 15 residues from the cysteine to the phenylalanine. Of the read, only the CDR3 DNA is kept; its 45 bases are in frame from base 1. The 35 to 40 donors, aged roughly 6 to 100 years, were systemically healthy Caucasian individuals from Russia. Each donor gave around 9.9 milliliters of peripheral blood, collected into EDTA-treated Vacutainer tubes. Ficoll-Paque density-gradient centrifugation was used to isolate PBMCs, with at least 6 million obtained per sample. Trizol reagent was used to extract total RNA from PBMCs, with at least 6 micrograms per sample. For every donor, flow cytometry on a PBMC aliquot measured the percentage of naive CD45RAhigh/CD27high T cells. Libraries came from 5' RACE. Sequencing was carried out with an Illumina HiSeq 2500. A second PCR of about 7 to 12 cycles was run with a J-beta primer mix and a sample-barcoded 5' primer. A template-switch 5' adaptor carrying 12 random nucleotides introduced a unique molecular identifier onto each TCR beta cDNA molecule. At least 3 million CDR3-containing paired-end reads were obtained from each sample. The Mint cDNA synthesis kit, primed by a TRBC-specific oligonucleotide, was used to synthesize first-strand cDNA from all RNA. Following uracil-DNA glycosylase treatment, a first 18-cycle PCR with universal primers M1SS and BC2_uni_R was performed on all cDNA. As for the authors' bioinformatics: Normalization of each sample was performed by random selection of 1 million high-quality reads, each carrying a distinct molecular identifier. Reads with shared molecular identifiers were discarded instead of being binned into consensus sequences. CDR3 identification, clonotype clustering and error correction used MiTCR with a Q25 quality threshold and the strictest error-elimination algorithm. A nonparametric unseen species model with Euler transformation was used to estimate lower-bound total TCR beta diversity. Using fastp trimming at Q25 and MiXCR clonotype assembly, TCRdb reanalyzed the public sequencing data and kept in-frame beta chains. Entries are consolidated by CDR3 protein sequence, retaining the most common genes and DNA. The V and J calls, along with clone size, are taken from TCRdb and not from the paper's own processing. The sample has 700,000 to 850,000 distinct CDR3 sequences on record, 30% to 45% of them singletons. The ten largest account for roughly 13% of the sample.

This clonotype was sampled from a man aged 18 to 30 in good health. Material: blood. The chain joins TRBV12-3 or TRBV12-4 to TRBJ2-3, with 9 central nucleotides matching TRBD1. CDR3 protein: CASSPTGGITDTQYF. DNA sequence: TGTGCCAGCAGCCCGACAGGGGGGATAACAGATACGCAGTATTTT.